The 14 T cell receptor beta chains below come from one sample, sequenced in a study of blood T cell repertoires in COVID-19. Some clones are missing from TCRdb's copy, which holds only in-frame ones; the method was immunoSEQ multiplex PCR. Seen here are roughly 120,000 clones, 85% to 90% observed once, and the top ten hold 9.5% to 13%. Material for sequencing was peripheral blood. The receptors stem from a man at least 80 years old with acute or convalescent COVID-19.

The chain recombines TRBV19 with TRBJ1-5; D may be TRBD1 (5 bases). CDR1 is LNHDA, CDR2 SQIVND, per germline (reference sequence). Trimming cost V 6 bases and J 5 bases, with 20 bases left between them. The CDR3 has 16 amino acids. The CDR3 sequence is CASRVLWSGLDQPQHF. CDR3 in DNA: TGTGCCAGTAGGGTCCTTTGGTCAGGGCTGGATCAGCCCCAGCATTTT.

The rearrangement uses TRBV9 and TRBJ2-2, with TRBD1 identical over 9 bases. The germline CDR1 and CDR2 sequences are SGDLS and YYNGEE. The trim removed 4 bases at V and 3 bases at J, leaving 4 bases unmatched. The CDR3 sequence is 15 residues long. CDR3 in amino acids: CASSFRTGDTGELFF. CDR3 bases: TGTGCCAGCAGCTTTAGGACAGGGGACACCGGGGAGCTGTTTTTT.

V is TRBV6-6 and J is TRBJ2-7, with D tentatively TRBD1 (6 bases). Germline lookup yields CDR1 MNHNY and CDR2 SVGAGI (reference sequence). Trimming pared 8 bases from V and 2 bases from J, leaving 16 bases between. The length of the CDR3 is 14 residues. CDR3 residues: CASLQQGSPYEQYF. The CDR3 nucleotides read TGTGCCAGCTTACAACAGGGTAGTCCCTACGAGCAGTACTTC.

The chain combines TRBV7-2 with TRBJ2-7; TRBD2 agrees at 8 bases. The CDR3 sequence is 16 residues long. V shed 5 bases and J 3 bases; nucleotides not matched to a gene: 12. Per the germline V gene, CDR1 is SGHTA and CDR2 is FQGNSA. CDR3 nucleotides: TGTGCCAGCAGCCCCTCGGTTTCGGCGGGAGGCTACGAGCAGTACTTC. It yields the protein CASSPSVSAGGYEQYF.

The chain recombines TRBV25-1 with TRBJ1-6; 11 positions match TRBD1. CDR1 is MGHDK and CDR2 is SYGVNS in the germline V gene. V lost 5 bases, J lost 8 bases, and 2 bases stayed unmatched. The CDR3 length is 14 residues. CDR3 in DNA: TGTGCCAGCAGTTGGACAGGGGGCGATTCACCCCTCCACTTT. This gives the protein CASSWTGGDSPLHF.

The genes are TRBV7-2 and TRBJ1-1; weak D call: TRBD1 (5 bases). Trimming cost V 0 bases and J 8 bases, with 13 bases left between them. Germline V CDR1 and CDR2: SGHTA, FQGNSA. The CDR3 is 14 residues long. CDR3 residues: CASSLATRAGEAFF. Written as DNA, the CDR3 is TGTGCCAGCAGCTTAGCGACCAGGGCAGGAGAAGCTTTCTTT. Filled out from reference TRBV7-2 and TRBJ1-1, the complete variable domain reads GAGVSQSPSNKVTEKGKDVELRCDPISGHTALYWYRQSLGQGLEFLIYFQGNSAPDKSGLPSDRFSAERTGGSVSTLTIQRTQQEDSAVYLCASSLATRAGEAFFGQGTRLTVV.

V usage is TRBV5-6 and J usage is TRBJ2-5; weak D call: TRBD1 (5 bases). Trimming left V 0 bases short and J 4 bases short, with 10 bases between. Per germline, CDR1 SGHDT and CDR2 YYEEEE. This CDR3 has 14 residues. The DNA for the CDR3 is TGTGCCAGCAGCTTGGACAGGATCGGAGAGACCCAGTACTTC. Protein sequence: CASSLDRIGETQYF.

The chain links TRBV7-6 to TRBJ1-4; tentatively, D is TRBD1 (5 bases). Germline-derived CDR1 and CDR2 are SGHVS and FNYEAQ. The CDR3 loop spans 16 amino acids. V lost 2 bases and J lost 8, with 18 bases in between. The CDR3 DNA reads TGTGCCAGCAGCTTAAACAGTCAAGGGGCCACGGAAAAACTGTTTTTT. Its protein product is CASSLNSQGATEKLFF.

This rearrangement joins TRBV3-1 (or the pseudogene TRBV3-2) to TRBJ1-1, with a weak D call TRBD1 (5 bases). The germline CDR1 and CDR2 sequences are LGHDT and YNNKEL (reference sequence). Trimming took off 4 bases at V and 0 bases at J, with 9 bases between the two ends. The CDR3 contains 14 residues. CDR3 DNA: TGTGCCAGCAGCCCTCGACAGATGAACACTGAAGCTTTCTTT. Translated: CASSPRQMNTEAFF.

The rearrangement links TRBV5-1 to TRBJ1-1; 7 nucleotides align to TRBD1. The J segment lost 7 bases and the V segment lost 4 bases, leaving 16 bases of the junction unmatched. From germline, CDR1 is SGHRS and CDR2 YFSETQ. The CDR3 loop spans 16 amino acids. The CDR3 DNA is TGCGCCAGCAGCACCGACAGGGTCTCAGCAGATATTGAAGCTTTCTTT. Protein: CASSTDRVSADIEAFF.

V gene TRBV6-5 combines with J gene TRBJ1-5; possibly TRBD1 for D (6 bases). Trimming took off 7 bases at V and 0 bases at J, with 10 bases between the two ends. This CDR3 is 14 amino acids long. CDR1 MNHEY and CDR2 SVGAGI come from the germline V gene. The DNA for the CDR3 is TGTGCCAGCAACACAGGGTATAGCAATCAGCCCCAGCATTTT. Residues: CASNTGYSNQPQHF.

This chain joins TRBV6-5 and TRBJ2-4; TRBD1 matches at 7 bases. CDR1 MNHEY and CDR2 SVGAGI come from the germline V gene. The CDR3 has 14 residues. V dropped 6 bases and J dropped 4; count of bases not matched to a gene: 6. Written as DNA, the CDR3 is TGTGCCAGCAGCCCCGGGACAGTTAAAAACATTCAGTACTTC. Translating it yields CASSPGTVKNIQYF.

This sequence joins TRBV10-3 and TRBJ2-7; 9 positions agree with TRBD2. The CDR3 is 15 amino acids. Unmatched junction bases numbered 5, after V lost 5 bases and J lost 0 bases. Germline loops: CDR1 ENHRY, CDR2 SYGVKD. The CDR3 DNA reads as TGTGCCATCAGTCGACTAGCGGAGAACTCCTACGAGCAGTACTTC. Protein sequence: CAISRLAENSYEQYF.

This chain uses TRBV6-6 with TRBJ1-1, with a weak D call TRBD1 (6 bases). The V gene lost 4 bases and the J gene lost 10 bases, with 13 bases spanning the gap. CDR3 length: 12 residues. The V gene's germline CDR1 is MNHNY and CDR2 SVGAGI (reference sequence). Here the CDR3 reads CASSSQGLAAFF. The CDR3 DNA follows: TGTGCCAGCAGTTCACAGGGTTTAGCAGCTTTCTTT.